What follows are 17 T cell receptor beta chains derived from one specimen sequenced in a study of blood T cells in healthy people across ages. The authors ran a second PCR of about 6 to 12 cycles using a sample-barcoded 5' primer and a J-beta primer mix. TCRdb redid the calling of the 5' RACE reads with MiXCR, one entry per CDR3 protein. The profile shows more than 900,000 distinct CDR3 sequences, 25% to 30% of them singletons. The sample was also linked to a second study, of T cells of mothers and their children.

The sequencing sample was made of blood. The receptor source for this set is a woman between 35 and 50 years old in good health.

This clonotype was seen many times. This chain uses TRBV12-3 or TRBV12-4 with TRBJ2-7; D is possibly TRBD2 (6 bases). Trimming stripped 0 bases from V and 0 bases from J, with 9 bases between. This CDR3 is built from 15 residues. The CDR3 loop reads CASSLASSGSYEQYF. The CDR3 DNA reads TGTGCCAGCAGTTTAGCAAGTAGCGGCTCCTACGAGCAGTACTTC.

Comments on this clonotype: A much larger clone differs by one base, so this may be a read error. The rearrangement links TRBV12-3 or TRBV12-4 to TRBJ2-5, with TRBD1 matching 8 bases. With 11 bases clipped from V and 5 bases from J, the junction kept 13 bases outside the gene matches. CDR3 size: 14 residues. In nucleotides, the CDR3 is TGTGCCGGCACCCCAGGGGGCGTATGGGAGACCCAGTACTTC. It specifies CAGTPGGVWETQYF.

This clonotype occurred a few times. The chain couples TRBV29-1 to TRBJ1-1; possibly TRBD1 for D (5 bases). V shed 6 bases and J shed 0 bases, with 20 bases lying between them. CDR1 is SQVTM and CDR2 is ANQGSEA in the germline V gene. The CDR3 is 16 amino acids. The CDR3 protein is CSVKPGPLRLNTEAFF. Here the CDR3 DNA reads TGCAGCGTCAAACCGGGACCTCTCAGATTGAACACTGAAGCTTTCTTT.

Ten or more counts support this clonotype. J is TRBJ2-1 and V is TRBV5-1; 10 nucleotides align to TRBD2. This CDR3 has 16 amino acids. CDR1 is SGHRS, CDR2 YFSETQ, per germline. Unmatched junction bases numbered 6, after V lost 0 bases and J lost 6 bases. DNA of the CDR3: TGCGCCAGCAGCTTGGCGTCTAGCGGGGGACTCAATGAGCAGTTCTTC. It specifies CASSLASSGGLNEQFF.

A few counts support this clonotype. A much larger clone sits a single nucleotide away, making a read error possible. V is TRBV20-1 and J is TRBJ2-5; 7 nucleotides align to TRBD1. The J call is doubtful: the DNA matches TRBJ2-7 better. The CDR3 has 14 residues. CDR1 and CDR2 from the germline V gene are DFQATT and SNEGSKA (reference sequence). Here the CDR3 reads CSASTGTASCEQYF. Written as DNA, the CDR3 is TGCAGTGCTTCCACCGGGACAGCTTCCTGCGAGCAGTACTTC.

This clonotype was seen once. This chain joins TRBV6-2 or TRBV6-3 and TRBJ2-1; the match to TRBD1 covers 10 bases. The V gene's germline CDR1 is MNHEY and CDR2 SVGEGT. With V trimmed by 6 bases and J by 7 bases, 9 bases remained unmatched. The CDR3 loop spans 15 amino acids. CDR3: CASSWGQGIRNEQFF. In DNA form, the CDR3 reads TGTGCCAGCAGCTGGGGACAGGGGATTAGGAATGAGCAGTTCTTC.

This chain joins TRBV10-2 and TRBJ2-5, with TRBD1 matching over 9 bases. The CDR3 extends over 13 amino acids. V trimming: 6 bases; J trimming: 11 bases; junction bases outside the gene matches: 10. Germline values: CDR1 WSHSY, CDR2 SAAADI. CDR3 coding DNA: TGCGCCAGCAGGGCGGGACAGGGCTACGGGCAGTACTTC. Residues: CASRAGQGYGQYF.

For this clonotype: A single base separates this from a much larger clone, so it may be a read error. V and J are TRBV9 and TRBJ1-2, with a tentative D call TRBD1 (6 bases). Germline values: CDR1 SGDLS, CDR2 YYNGEE. This CDR3 has 14 amino acids. With 5 bases removed from V and 3 bases from J, the gap between germline ends came to 14 bases. The CDR3 sequence is CASRESRGDYGYTF. CDR3 bases: TGTGCCAGCAGGGAGAGCAGGGGCGACTATGGCTACACCTTC.

In this sample, this clonotype turned up many times. V and J are TRBV20-1 and TRBJ2-5; 11 positions agree with TRBD2. Germline assignment: CDR1 DFQATT and CDR2 SNEGSKA (reference sequence). J was trimmed by 3 bases and V by 3 bases; bases with no gene match: 3. This CDR3 region has 14 residues. The CDR3 DNA is TGCAGTGCTAGTGGGACTAGCGGTAAAGAGACCCAGTACTTC. Translation: CSASGTSGKETQYF.

The chain joins TRBV18 to TRBJ1-4, with 7 positions matching TRBD1. Losses at the gene ends were 4 bases for V and 3 bases for J; bases not matched to a gene: 8. From germline, CDR1 is KGHSH and CDR2 LQKENI. This CDR3 is 16 amino acids long. CDR3 DNA sequence: TGTGCCAGCTCACGTCAGCAGGGGGGAGCTAATGAAAAACTGTTTTTT. Amino acids: CASSRQQGGANEKLFF.

This clonotype came up many times. The chain uses TRBV20-1 and TRBJ2-3; 8 bases are shared with TRBD2. This CDR3 is 14 amino acids long. Germline-derived CDR1 and CDR2 are DFQATT and SNEGSKA (reference sequence). V was pared by 5 bases and J by 2 bases, with 6 bases of the junction left unmatched. CDR3 amino acids: CSAWGGGTTDTQYF. CDR3 DNA: TGCAGTGCTTGGGGCGGGGGGACCACAGATACGCAGTATTTT.

This clonotype was observed at least ten times. The V gene is TRBV24-1, the J gene TRBJ2-1; D unresolved. CDR1 and CDR2 (germline): KGHDR, SFDVKD. The CDR3 is 13 residues long. Trimming cost V 1 base and J 10 bases, with 10 bases left between them. The CDR3 sequence is CATSDFSRGEQFF. The CDR3 region has the DNA TGTGCCACCAGTGATTTCTCGCGTGGGGAGCAGTTCTTC.

This clonotype was picked up a small number of times. The chain joins TRBV5-1 to TRBJ2-6; D remains ambiguous. Germline CDR1 reads SGHRS; CDR2 reads YFSETQ. The ends were cut back, 4 bases at V and 0 bases at J, with 8 bases in the middle. This CDR3 region has 15 residues. This CDR3 reads CASSPVASGANVLTF. The CDR3 DNA reads TGCGCCAGCAGCCCTGTCGCCTCTGGGGCCAACGTCCTGACTTTC.

This clonotype was picked up many times. The chain recombines TRBV10-3 with TRBJ2-7, with TRBD1 matching 8 bases. CDR1 is ENHRY, CDR2 SYGVKD, per germline. With V trimmed by 6 bases and J by 1 base, 5 bases remained unmatched. The CDR3 spans 14 residues. The DNA for the CDR3 is TGTGCCATCAGCAACGGACAGGGATCCTACGAGCAGTACTTC. It translates to CAISNGQGSYEQYF.

There are a few counts of this clonotype. V usage is TRBV7-8 and J usage is TRBJ2-3; D is possibly TRBD1 or TRBD2 (5 bases each). Germline V gives CDR1 SGHVS, CDR2 FQNEAQ. V was shortened by 3 bases and J by 5 bases, with 18 bases between the two germline ends. The CDR3 sequence is 16 residues long. The CDR3 is CASSFRGGGLRDTQYF. The CDR3 region has the DNA TGTGCCAGCAGCTTCCGGGGCGGTGGGCTCAGAGATACGCAGTATTTT.

Written as DNA, the CDR3 is TGTGCCAGCGGTGAGACGGCCTATGGCTACACCTTC. Translated, it gives CASGETAYGYTF. V gene TRBV12-3 or TRBV12-4 combines with J gene TRBJ1-2; D not certain. The CDR3 extends over 12 amino acids. Trimming stripped 8 bases from V and 4 bases from J, with 11 bases between.

This clonotype was counted between two and nine times. The chain recombines TRBV20-1 with TRBJ2-3; TRBD1 is a possible D gene (6 bases). V shed 6 bases and J shed 2 bases, with 15 bases lying between them. Germline V CDR1 and CDR2: DFQATT, SNEGSKA (reference sequence). There are 14 residues in the CDR3. The CDR3 nucleotides read TGCAGTGCGGACAGCGGACCAGACACAGATACGCAGTATTTT. Its protein product is CSADSGPDTDTQYF.